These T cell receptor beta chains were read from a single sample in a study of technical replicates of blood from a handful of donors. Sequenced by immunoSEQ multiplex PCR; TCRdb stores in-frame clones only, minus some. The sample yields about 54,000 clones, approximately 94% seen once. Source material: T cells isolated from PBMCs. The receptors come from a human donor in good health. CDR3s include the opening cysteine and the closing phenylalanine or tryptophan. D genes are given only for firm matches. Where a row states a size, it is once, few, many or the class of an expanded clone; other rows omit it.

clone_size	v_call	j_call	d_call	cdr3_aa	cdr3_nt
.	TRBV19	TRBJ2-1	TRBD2	CASSPLAATFKNNEQFF	TGTGCCAGTAGTCCACTAGCGGCCACTTTCAAAAACAATGAGCAGTTCTTC
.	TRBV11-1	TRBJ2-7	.	CASSLSIPSYEQYF	TGTGCCAGCAGCTTAAGCATACCTTCCTACGAGCAGTACTTC
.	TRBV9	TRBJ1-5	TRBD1	CASSVEGASNQPQHF	TGTGCCAGCAGCGTAGAGGGGGCTAGCAATCAGCCCCAGCATTTT
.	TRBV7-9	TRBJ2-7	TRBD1	CASSSETGGSYEQYF	TGTGCCAGCAGTAGTGAAACAGGGGGCTCCTACGAGCAGTACTTC
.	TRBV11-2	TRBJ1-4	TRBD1	CASSSVGGATGELFF	TGTGCCAGCAGCTCGGTAGGGGGCGCGACAGGGGAACTGTTTTTT
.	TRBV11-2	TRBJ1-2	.	CASSLARGGYGYTF	TGTGCCAGCAGCTTAGCAAGAGGGGGCTATGGCTACACCTTC
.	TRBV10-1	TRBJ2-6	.	CASSGTGANVLTF	TGCGCCAGCAGCGGGACAGGGGCCAACGTCCTGACTTTC
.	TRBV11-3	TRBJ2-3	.	CASIKRGGYDTQYF	TGTGCCAGCATCAAAAGGGGGGGTTACGATACGCAGTATTTT
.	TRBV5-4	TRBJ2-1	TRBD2	CASSLVAGGGNEQFF	TGTGCCAGCAGCTTGGTTGCGGGAGGAGGAAATGAGCAGTTCTTC
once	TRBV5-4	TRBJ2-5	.	CASSLAGMETQYF	TGTGCCAGCAGCTTGGCCGGGATGGAGACCCAGTACTTC
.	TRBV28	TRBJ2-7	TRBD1	CASKGASDEQYF	TGTGCCAGCAAGGGGGCATCAGACGAGCAGTACTTC
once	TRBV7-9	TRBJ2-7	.	CASSLRFEQYF	TGTGCCAGCAGCTTGCGTTTTGAGCAGTACTTC
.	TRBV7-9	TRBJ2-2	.	CASSHAPRSNTGELFF	TGTGCCAGCAGCCACGCCCCTAGATCGAACACCGGGGAGCTGTTTTTT
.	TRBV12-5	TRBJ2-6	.	CASGLVLSSGANVLTF	TGTGCTAGTGGTTTGGTACTGTCCTCTGGGGCCAACGTCCTGACTTTC